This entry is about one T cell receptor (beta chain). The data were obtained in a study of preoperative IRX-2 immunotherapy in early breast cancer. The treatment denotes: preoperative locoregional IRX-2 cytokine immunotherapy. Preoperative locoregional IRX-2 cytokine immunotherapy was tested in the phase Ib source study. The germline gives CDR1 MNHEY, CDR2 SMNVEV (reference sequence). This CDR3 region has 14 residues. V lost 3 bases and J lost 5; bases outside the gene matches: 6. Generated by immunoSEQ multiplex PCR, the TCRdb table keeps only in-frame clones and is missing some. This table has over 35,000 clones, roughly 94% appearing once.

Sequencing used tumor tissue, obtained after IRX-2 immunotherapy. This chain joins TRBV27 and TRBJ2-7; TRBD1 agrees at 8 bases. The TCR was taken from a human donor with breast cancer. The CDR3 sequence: CASSFRGLRDEQYF. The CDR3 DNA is TGTGCCAGCAGTTTCAGGGGGCTTCGGGACGAGCAGTACTTC.